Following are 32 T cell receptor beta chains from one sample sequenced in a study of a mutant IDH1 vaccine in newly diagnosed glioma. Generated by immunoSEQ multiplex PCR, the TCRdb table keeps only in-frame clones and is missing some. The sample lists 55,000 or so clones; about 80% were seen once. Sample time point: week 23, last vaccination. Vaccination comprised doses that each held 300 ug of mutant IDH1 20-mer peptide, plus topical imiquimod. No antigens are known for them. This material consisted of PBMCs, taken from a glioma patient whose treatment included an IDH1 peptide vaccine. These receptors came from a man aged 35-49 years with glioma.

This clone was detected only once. Written as DNA, the CDR3 is TGTGCCAGCGGTTCGACCTTAGACAGCCACGGGGCTGAAGCTTTCTTT. This translates into CASGSTLDSHGAEAFF. The chain couples TRBV13 to TRBJ1-1; TRBD1 might be the D (5 bases). This CDR3 spans 16 amino acids. Germline V gene data show CDR1 as PRHDT and CDR2 as FYEKMQ (reference sequence). Trimming removed 8 bases at V and 6 bases at J, with 25 bases between. Supplemented by reference TRBV13 and TRBJ1-1, the full variable domain reads AAGVIQSPRHLIKEKRETATLKCYPIPRHDTVYWYQQGPGQDPQFLISFYEKMQSDKGSIPDRFSAQQFSDYHSELNMSSLELGDSALYFCASGSTLDSHGAEAFFGQGTRLTVV.

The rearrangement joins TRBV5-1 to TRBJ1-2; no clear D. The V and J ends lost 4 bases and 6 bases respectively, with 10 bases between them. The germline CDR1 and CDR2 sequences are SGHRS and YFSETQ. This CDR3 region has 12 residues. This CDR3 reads CASSPFSDGYTF. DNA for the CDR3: TGCGCCAGCAGCCCTTTTTCTGATGGCTACACCTTC.

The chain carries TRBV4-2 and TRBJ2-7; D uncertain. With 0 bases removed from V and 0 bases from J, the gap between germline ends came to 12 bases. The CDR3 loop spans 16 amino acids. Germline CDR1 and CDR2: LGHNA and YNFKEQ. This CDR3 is CASSQETDPGSYEQYF. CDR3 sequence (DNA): TGTGCCAGCAGCCAAGAGACGGACCCAGGCTCCTACGAGCAGTACTTC.

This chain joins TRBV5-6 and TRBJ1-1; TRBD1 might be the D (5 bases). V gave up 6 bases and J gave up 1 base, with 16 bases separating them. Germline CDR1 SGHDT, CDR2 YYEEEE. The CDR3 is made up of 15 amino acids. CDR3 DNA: TGTGCCAGCACCCTGAATGGGGGGGGGAACACTGAAGCTTTCTTT. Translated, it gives CASTLNGGGNTEAFF.

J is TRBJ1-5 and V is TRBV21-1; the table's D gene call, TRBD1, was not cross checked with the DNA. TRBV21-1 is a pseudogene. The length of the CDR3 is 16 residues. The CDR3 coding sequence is TGTGCCAGCAGCAAGGGGGACAGGGGTTTCAATCAGCCCCAGCATTTT. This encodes CASSKGDRGFNQPQHF.

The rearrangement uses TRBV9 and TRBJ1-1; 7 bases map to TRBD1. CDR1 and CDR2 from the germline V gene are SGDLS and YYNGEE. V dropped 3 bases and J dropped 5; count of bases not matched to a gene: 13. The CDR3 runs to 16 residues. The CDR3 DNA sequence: TGTGCCAGCAGCGCAGGGGGGAGGGGGCAGGGGACTGAAGCTTTCTTT. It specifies CASSAGGRGQGTEAFF.

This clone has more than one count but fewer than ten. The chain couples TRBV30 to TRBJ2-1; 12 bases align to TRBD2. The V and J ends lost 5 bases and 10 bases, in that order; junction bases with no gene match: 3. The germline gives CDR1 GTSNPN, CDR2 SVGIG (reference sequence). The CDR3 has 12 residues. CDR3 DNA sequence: TGTGCCTGGGGACTAGCGGGGACGGAGCAGTTCTTC. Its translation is CAWGLAGTEQFF. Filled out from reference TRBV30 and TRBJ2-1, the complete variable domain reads SQTIHQWPATLVQPVGSPLSLECTVEGTSNPNLYWYRQAAGRGLQLLFYSVGIGQISSEVPQNLSASRPQDRQFILSSKKLLLSDSGFYLCAWGLAGTEQFFGPGTRLTVL.

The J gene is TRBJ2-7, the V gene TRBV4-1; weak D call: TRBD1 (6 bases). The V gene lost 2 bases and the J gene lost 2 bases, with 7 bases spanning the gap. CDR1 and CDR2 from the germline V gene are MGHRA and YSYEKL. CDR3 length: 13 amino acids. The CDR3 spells CASSQNRAYEQYF. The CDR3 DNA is TGCGCCAGCAGCCAAAACAGGGCCTACGAGCAGTACTTC.

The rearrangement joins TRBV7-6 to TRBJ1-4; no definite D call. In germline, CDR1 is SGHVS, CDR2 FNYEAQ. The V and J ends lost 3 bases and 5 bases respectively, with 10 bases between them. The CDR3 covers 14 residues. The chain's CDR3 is CASSFQAENEKLFF. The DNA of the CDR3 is TGTGCCAGCAGCTTCCAGGCTGAGAATGAAAAACTGTTTTTT. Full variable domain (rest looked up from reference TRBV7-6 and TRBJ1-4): GAGVSQSPRYKVTKRGQDVALRCDPISGHVSLYWYRQALGQGPEFLTYFNYEAQQDKSGLPNDRFSAERPEGSISTLTIQRTEQRDSAMYRCASSFQAENEKLFFGSGTQLSVL.

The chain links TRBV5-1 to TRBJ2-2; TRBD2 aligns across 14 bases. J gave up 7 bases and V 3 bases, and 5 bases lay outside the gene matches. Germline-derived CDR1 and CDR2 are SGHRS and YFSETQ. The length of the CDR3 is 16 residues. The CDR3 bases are TGCGCCAGCAGCTCAGGACTAGCGGGGGGACGCGGGGAGCTGTTTTTT. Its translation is CASSSGLAGGRGELFF.

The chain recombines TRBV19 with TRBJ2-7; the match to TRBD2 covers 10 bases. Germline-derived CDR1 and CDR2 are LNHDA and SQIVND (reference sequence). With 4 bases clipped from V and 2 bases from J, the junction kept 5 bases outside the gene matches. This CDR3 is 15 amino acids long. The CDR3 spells CASSTTSGDTYEQYF. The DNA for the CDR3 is TGTGCCAGTAGTACAACTAGCGGGGACACCTACGAGCAGTACTTC. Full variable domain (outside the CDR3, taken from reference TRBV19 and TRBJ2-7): DGGITQSPKYLFRKEGQNVTLSCEQNLNHDAMYWYRQDPGQGLRLIYYSQIVNDFQKGDIAEGYSVSREKKESFPLTVTSAQKNPTAFYLCASSTTSGDTYEQYFGPGTRLTVT.

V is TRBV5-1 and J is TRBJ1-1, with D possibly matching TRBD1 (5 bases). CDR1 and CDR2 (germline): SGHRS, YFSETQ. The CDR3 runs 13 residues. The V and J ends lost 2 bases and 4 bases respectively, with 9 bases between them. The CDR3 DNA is TGCGCCAGCAGCTTCAACGGGGGCACTGAAGCTTTCTTT. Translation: CASSFNGGTEAFF. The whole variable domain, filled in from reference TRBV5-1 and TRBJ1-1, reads KAGVTQTPRYLIKTRGQQVTLSCSPISGHRSVSWYQQTPGQGLQFLFEYFSETQRNKGNFPGRFSGRQFSNSRSEMNVSTLELGDSALYLCASSFNGGTEAFFGQGTRLTVV.

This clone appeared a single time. This CDR3 reads CSAREDGTQYF. For the CDR3, the DNA is TGCAGTGCTAGAGAGGACGGGACGCAGTATTTT. The chain employs TRBV20-1 and TRBJ2-3, with unresolved D. The V and J ends lost 0 bases and 9 bases respectively, with 7 bases between them. The CDR3 runs to 11 residues. Germline-derived CDR1 and CDR2 are DFQATT and SNEGSKA (reference sequence).

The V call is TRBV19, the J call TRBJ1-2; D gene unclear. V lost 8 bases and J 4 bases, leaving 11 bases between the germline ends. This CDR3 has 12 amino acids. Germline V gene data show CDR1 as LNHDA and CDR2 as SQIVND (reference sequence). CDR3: CASLQAFYGYTF. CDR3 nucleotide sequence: TGTGCCAGTCTGCAGGCGTTCTATGGCTACACCTTC.

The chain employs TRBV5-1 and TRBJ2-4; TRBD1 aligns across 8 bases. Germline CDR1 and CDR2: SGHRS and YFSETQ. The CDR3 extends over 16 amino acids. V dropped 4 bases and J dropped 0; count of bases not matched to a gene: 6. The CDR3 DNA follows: TGCGCCAGCAGCCCACTGGACAGGGTAGCCAAAAACATTCAGTACTTC. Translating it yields CASSPLDRVAKNIQYF.

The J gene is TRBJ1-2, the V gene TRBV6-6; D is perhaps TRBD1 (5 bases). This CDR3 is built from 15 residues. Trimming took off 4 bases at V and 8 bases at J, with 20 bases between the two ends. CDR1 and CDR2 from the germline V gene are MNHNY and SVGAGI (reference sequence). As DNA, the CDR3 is TGTGCCAGCAGTTCCCAGAGTGCCGGGGCGGAAGGCTACACCTTC. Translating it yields CASSSQSAGAEGYTF.

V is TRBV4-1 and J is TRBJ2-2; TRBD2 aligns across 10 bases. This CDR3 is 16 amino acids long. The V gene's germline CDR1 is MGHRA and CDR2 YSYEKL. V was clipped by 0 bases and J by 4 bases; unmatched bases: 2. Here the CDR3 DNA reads TGCGCCAGCAGCCAAGATCCTAGCGGGGGCACCGGGGAGCTGTTTTTT. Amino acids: CASSQDPSGGTGELFF.

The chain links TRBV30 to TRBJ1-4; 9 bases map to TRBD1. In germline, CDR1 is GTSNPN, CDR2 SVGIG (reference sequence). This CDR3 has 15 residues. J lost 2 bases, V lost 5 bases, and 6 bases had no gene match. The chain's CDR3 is CAWSRDRVTNEKLFF. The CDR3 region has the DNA TGTGCCTGGTCCCGGGACAGGGTCACTAATGAAAAACTGTTTTTT. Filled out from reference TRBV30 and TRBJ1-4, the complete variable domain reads SQTIHQWPATLVQPVGSPLSLECTVEGTSNPNLYWYRQAAGRGLQLLFYSVGIGQISSEVPQNLSASRPQDRQFILSSKKLLLSDSGFYLCAWSRDRVTNEKLFFGSGTQLSVL.

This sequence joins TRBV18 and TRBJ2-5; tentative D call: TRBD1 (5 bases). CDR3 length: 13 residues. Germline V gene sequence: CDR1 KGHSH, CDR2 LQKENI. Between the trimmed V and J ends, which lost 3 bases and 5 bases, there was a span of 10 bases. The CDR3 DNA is TGTGCCAGCTCACCGGACATTTTGGAGACCCAGTACTTC. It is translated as CASSPDILETQYF. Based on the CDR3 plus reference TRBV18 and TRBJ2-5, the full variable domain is NAGVMQNPRHLVRRRGQEARLRCSPMKGHSHVYWYRQLPEEGLKFMVYLQKENIIDESGMPKERFSAEFPKEGPSILRIQQVVRGDSAAYFCASSPDILETQYFGPGTRLLVL.

The CDR3 spells CASSPGFGDSPLHF. The CDR3 DNA is TGCGCCAGCAGCCCGGGCTTTGGCGATTCACCCCTCCACTTT. The chain combines TRBV5-1 with TRBJ1-6; D is unresolved. V dropped 4 bases and J dropped 8 bases, with 13 bases sitting between them. CDR1 SGHRS and CDR2 YFSETQ come from the germline V gene. This CDR3 region has 14 residues. Supplemented by reference TRBV5-1 and TRBJ1-6, the full variable domain reads KAGVTQTPRYLIKTRGQQVTLSCSPISGHRSVSWYQQTPGQGLQFLFEYFSETQRNKGNFPGRFSGRQFSNSRSEMNVSTLELGDSALYLCASSPGFGDSPLHFGNGTRLTVT.

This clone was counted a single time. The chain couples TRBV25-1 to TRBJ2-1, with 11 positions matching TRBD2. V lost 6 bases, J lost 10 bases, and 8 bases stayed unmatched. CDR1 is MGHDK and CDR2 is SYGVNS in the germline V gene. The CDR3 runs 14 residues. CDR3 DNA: TGTGCCAGCAGAGAGACTAGCGGGGCCAGCGAGCAGTTCTTC. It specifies CASRETSGASEQFF.

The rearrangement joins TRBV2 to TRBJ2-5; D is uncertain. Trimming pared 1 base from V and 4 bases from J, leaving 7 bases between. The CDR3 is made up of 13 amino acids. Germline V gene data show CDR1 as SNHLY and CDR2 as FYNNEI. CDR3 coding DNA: TGTGCCAGCAGTGAAGGGTGGAGAGAGACCCAGTACTTC. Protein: CASSEGWRETQYF. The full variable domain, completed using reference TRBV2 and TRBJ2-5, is EPEVTQTPSHQVTQMGQEVILRCVPISNHLYFYWYRQILGQKVEFLVSFYNNEISEKSEIFDDQFSVERPDGSNFTLKIRSTKLEDSAMYFCASSEGWRETQYFGPGTRLLVL.

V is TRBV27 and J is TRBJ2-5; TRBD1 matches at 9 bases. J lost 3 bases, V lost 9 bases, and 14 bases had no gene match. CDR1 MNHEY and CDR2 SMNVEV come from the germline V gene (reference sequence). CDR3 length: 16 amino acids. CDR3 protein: CASSKSTGTGKETQYF. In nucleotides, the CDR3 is TGTGCCAGTTCGAAGTCTACTGGGACAGGGAAAGAGACCCAGTACTTC.

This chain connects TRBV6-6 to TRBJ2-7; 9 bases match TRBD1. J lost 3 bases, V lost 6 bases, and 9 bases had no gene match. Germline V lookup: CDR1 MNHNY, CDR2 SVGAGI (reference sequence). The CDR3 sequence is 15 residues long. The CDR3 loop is CASSPSGTGNYEQYF. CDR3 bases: TGTGCCAGCAGCCCCAGCGGGACAGGGAACTACGAGCAGTACTTC.

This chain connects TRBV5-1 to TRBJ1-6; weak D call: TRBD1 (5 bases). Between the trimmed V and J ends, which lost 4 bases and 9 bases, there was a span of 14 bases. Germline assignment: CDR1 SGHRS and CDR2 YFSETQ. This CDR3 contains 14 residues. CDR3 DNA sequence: TGCGCCAGCAGCCAGGGTCTTGCCGGTTCACCCCTCCACTTT. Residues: CASSQGLAGSPLHF. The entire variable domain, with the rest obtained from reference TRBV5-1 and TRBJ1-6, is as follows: KAGVTQTPRYLIKTRGQQVTLSCSPISGHRSVSWYQQTPGQGLQFLFEYFSETQRNKGNFPGRFSGRQFSNSRSEMNVSTLELGDSALYLCASSQGLAGSPLHFGNGTRLTVT.

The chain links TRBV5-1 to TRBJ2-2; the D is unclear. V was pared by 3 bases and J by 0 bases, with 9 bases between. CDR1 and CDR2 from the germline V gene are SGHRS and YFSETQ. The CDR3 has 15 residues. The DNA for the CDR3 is TGCGCCAGCAGCTCTGGGCCAGCGAACACCGGGGAGCTGTTTTTT. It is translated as CASSSGPANTGELFF.

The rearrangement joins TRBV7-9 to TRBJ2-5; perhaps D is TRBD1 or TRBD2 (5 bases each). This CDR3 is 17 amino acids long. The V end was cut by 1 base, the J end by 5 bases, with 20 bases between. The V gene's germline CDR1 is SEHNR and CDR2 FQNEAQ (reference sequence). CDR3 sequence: CASSLGGTQIYLETQYF. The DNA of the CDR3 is TGTGCCAGCAGCTTAGGAGGGACCCAGATTTACTTGGAGACCCAGTACTTC.

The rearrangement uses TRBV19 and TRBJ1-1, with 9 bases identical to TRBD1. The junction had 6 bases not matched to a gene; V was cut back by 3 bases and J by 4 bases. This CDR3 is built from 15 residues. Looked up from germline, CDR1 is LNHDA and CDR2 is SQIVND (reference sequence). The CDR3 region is CASSMLTGGGTEAFF. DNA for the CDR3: TGTGCCAGTAGTATGCTGACAGGGGGAGGCACTGAAGCTTTCTTT.

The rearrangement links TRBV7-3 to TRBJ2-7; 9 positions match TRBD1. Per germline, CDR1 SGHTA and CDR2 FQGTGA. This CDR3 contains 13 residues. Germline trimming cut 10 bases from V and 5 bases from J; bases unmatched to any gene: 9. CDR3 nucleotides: TGTGCCACCGGGAGGACAGGGGATGACGAGCAGTACTTC. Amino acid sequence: CATGRTGDDEQYF.

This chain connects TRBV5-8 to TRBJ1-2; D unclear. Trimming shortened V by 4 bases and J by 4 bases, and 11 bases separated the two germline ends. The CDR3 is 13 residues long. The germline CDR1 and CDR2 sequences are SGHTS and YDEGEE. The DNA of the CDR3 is TGTGCCAGCAGCGTCCAGTCGATCTATGGCTACACCTTC. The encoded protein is CASSVQSIYGYTF.

The CDR3 protein is CASSENPGLAGGRETQYF. In DNA, the CDR3 is TGTGCCAGCAGTGAAAACCCGGGACTAGCGGGGGGGCGAGAGACCCAGTACTTC. This chain uses TRBV6-1 with TRBJ2-5, with 16 bases aligning to TRBD2. CDR3 length equals 18 residues. V lost 2 bases and J lost 4; bases outside the gene matches: 7. In germline, CDR1 is MNHNS, CDR2 SASEGT.

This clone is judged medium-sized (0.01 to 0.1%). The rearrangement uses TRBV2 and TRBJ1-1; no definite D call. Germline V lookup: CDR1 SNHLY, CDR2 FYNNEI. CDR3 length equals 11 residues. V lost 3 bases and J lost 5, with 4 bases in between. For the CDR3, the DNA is TGTGCCAGCAGTGAGGAGACTGAAGCTTTCTTT. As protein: CASSEETEAFF.